Here is one T cell receptor (beta chain) with its context. Its antigen is unknown. The time point denotes: newly diagnosed, previously untreated cHL patient sample. A comparison was provided by newly diagnosed, untreated classical Hodgkin lymphoma PBMCs. This entry comes from a study of PD-1 blockade in classical Hodgkin lymphoma. Broader study findings: Healthy donors were reported to have higher baseline TCR diversity than newly diagnosed patients.

V lost 3 bases and J lost 4, with 12 bases in between. The CDR3 runs 13 residues. The germline gives CDR1 SQVTM, CDR2 ANQGSEA. Here immunoSEQ multiplex PCR was the method, and the copy in TCRdb shows in-frame clones only, minus some. The sample lists under 80,000 clones; over 85% were seen once. Sequencing used peripheral blood mononuclear cells (PBMCs). The chain links TRBV29-1 to TRBJ1-2; D possibly corresponds to TRBD1 (5 bases). The TCR sequence derives from a human donor with classical Hodgkin lymphoma. The CDR3 is CSVDLGTSYGYTF. CDR3 in DNA: TGCAGCGTTGATTTAGGGACCTCCTATGGCTACACCTTC. Drawing the rest from reference TRBV29-1 and TRBJ1-2, the complete variable domain is SAVISQKPSRDICQRGTSLTIQCQVDSQVTMMFWYRQQPGQSLTLIATANQGSEATYESGFVIDKFPISRPNLTFSTLTVSNMSPEDSSIYLCSVDLGTSYGYTFGSGTRLTVV.